A selection of T cell receptor beta chains follows, all from one sample in a study of cytomegalovirus exposure and HLA in healthy donors. The protocol was immunoSEQ multiplex PCR, while the TCRdb copy is restricted to in-frame clones and leaves out a portion. The sample has some 120,000 clones; 72% are singletons. The sequencing input was PBMCs. Receptor source: a man aged 25 to 40 in good health and CMV-seronegative. CDR3s include the opening cysteine and the closing phenylalanine or tryptophan. Fields, in order: J gene, D gene, clone size, V gene, CDR3 protein, CDR3 DNA. A D gene is named only where the DNA matches it firmly. Expanded clones are given a class, and other clones once, few, many or no size at all.

>TRBJ2-7|TRBD1|NA|TRBV28
CASTRDRDEQYF
TGTGCCAGCACCCGGGACAGGGACGAGCAGTACTTC
>TRBJ1-3|NA|few|TRBV7-9
CASSSTSGRGYSGNTIYF
TGTGCCAGCAGCTCGACCTCAGGGAGGGGTTACTCTGGAAACACCATATATTTT
>TRBJ1-5|NA|few|TRBV4-3
CASSLGRAGQPQHF
TGCGCCAGCAGCCTCGGCAGGGCTGGTCAGCCCCAGCATTTT
>TRBJ1-1|NA|NA|TRBV10-3
CAISDRRDTEAFF
TGTGCCATCAGTGACCGCAGGGATACTGAAGCTTTCTTT
>TRBJ2-1|NA|NA|TRBV28
CASSSPRELLYNEQFF
TGTGCCAGCAGTTCACCCAGGGAACTACTCTACAATGAGCAGTTCTTC
>TRBJ2-7|TRBD2|NA|TRBV4-1
CASSLAGGDSYEQYF
TGCGCCAGCAGCCTAGCGGGGGGGGACTCCTACGAGCAGTACTTC
>TRBJ2-7|NA|NA|TRBV25-1
CASTEVGGTYEQYF
TGTGCCAGCACGGAGGTCGGTGGTACCTACGAGCAGTACTTC
>TRBJ1-1|NA|NA|TRBV28
CASSLRTWGGAFF
TGTGCCAGCAGTTTAAGGACTTGGGGTGGGGCTTTCTTT
>TRBJ2-7|NA|NA|TRBV5-4
CASSSWTGRDEQYF
TGTGCCAGCAGCTCGTGGACAGGGAGGGACGAGCAGTACTTC
>TRBJ1-1|TRBD1|NA|TRBV5-6
CASSLDRGRGTEAFF
TGTGCCAGCAGCTTGGACAGGGGGCGCGGCACTGAAGCTTTCTTT
>TRBJ1-2|NA|NA|TRBV4-3
CASSQARQATNYGYTF
TGCGCCAGCAGCCAAGCCCGACAGGCGACGAACTATGGCTACACCTTC
>TRBJ2-2|NA|NA|TRBV5-6
CASSLLRRNKGGELFF
TGTGCCAGCAGCCTCCTGCGGCGAAATAAAGGCGGGGAGCTGTTTTTT
>TRBJ2-7|TRBD1|NA|TRBV15
CATSRDRGQTYEQYF
TGTGCCACCAGCAGAGATCGGGGACAGACCTACGAGCAGTACTTC
>TRBJ1-2|TRBD1|once|TRBV19
CASGQGAGYGYTF
TGTGCCAGCGGCCAGGGGGCAGGCTATGGCTACACCTTC
>TRBJ1-5|TRBD1|NA|TRBV4-2
CASSQGDSLVQPQHF
TGTGCCAGCAGCCAGGGGGACAGTTTGGTTCAGCCCCAGCATTTT
>TRBJ2-2|TRBD1|NA|TRBV25-1
CASSLTQGVDSSTGELFF
TGTGCCAGCAGTTTAACGCAGGGGGTCGATTCGTCCACCGGGGAGCTGTTTTTT
>TRBJ1-2|NA|few|TRBV5-6
CASSSSGGGYTF
TGTGCCAGCAGCTCGTCGGGGGGTGGCTACACCTTC
>TRBJ1-1|TRBD1|NA|TRBV11-2
CASSLGDRSNTEAFF
TGTGCCAGCAGCCTAGGGGACAGAAGTAACACTGAAGCTTTCTTT
>TRBJ1-5|TRBD1|NA|TRBV27
CASSLSRTGQPQHF
TGTGCCAGCAGTTTATCCCGGACAGGGCAGCCCCAGCATTTT
>TRBJ2-7|TRBD2|NA|TRBV27
CASSFVVGTSPYEQYF
TGTGCCAGCAGTTTTGTAGTGGGGACTAGTCCCTACGAGCAGTACTTC
>TRBJ2-7|NA|NA|TRBV15
CATSRDEGSYEQYF
TGTGCCACCAGCAGAGATGAGGGATCCTACGAGCAGTACTTC
>TRBJ2-6|NA|NA|TRBV5-1
CASSLRQQTGANVLTF
TGCGCCAGCAGCTTGCGACAGCAAACTGGGGCCAACGTCCTGACTTTC
>TRBJ1-1|TRBD1|NA|TRBV19
CASSIGQGGKTEAFF
TGTGCCAGTAGTATCGGACAGGGAGGAAAAACTGAAGCTTTCTTT
>TRBJ1-5|NA|NA|TRBV27
CASSFSTAGNQPQHF
TGTGCCAGCAGTTTCAGTACCGCCGGCAATCAGCCCCAGCATTTT
>TRBJ1-5|NA|NA|TRBV7-9
CSSSLEGQPQHF
TGTTCCAGCAGCTTGGAGGGGCAGCCCCAGCATTTT
>TRBJ2-1|TRBD2|NA|TRBV5-4
CASSRMGGKNEQFF
TGTGCCAGCAGCCGAATGGGAGGGAAAAATGAGCAGTTCTTC
>TRBJ1-6|NA|NA|TRBV6-6
CASQRGSNNSPLHF
TGTGCCAGCCAAAGGGGCAGTAATAATTCACCCCTCCACTTT
>TRBJ1-1|TRBD1|NA|TRBV5-1
CASNLRAAGQGEFEAFF
TGCGCCAGCAACTTAAGGGCCGCGGGACAGGGGGAGTTTGAAGCTTTCTTT
>TRBJ1-2|NA|NA|TRBV12-5
CASGNSNYGYTF
TGTGCTAGTGGTAACAGTAACTATGGCTACACCTTC
>TRBJ1-2|NA|NA|TRBV28
CASSGGNYGYTF
TGTGCCAGCAGTGGGGGGAACTATGGCTACACCTTC
>TRBJ2-7|NA|NA|TRBV6-6
CASSYSGRTYEQYF
TGTGCCAGCAGTTACTCGGGCAGAACCTACGAGCAGTACTTC
>TRBJ2-4|TRBD1|NA|TRBV5-4
CASSTQTGVNIQYF
TGTGCCAGCAGCACCCAGACAGGGGTAAACATTCAGTACTTC
>TRBJ1-1|NA|NA|TRBV4-3
CASSQDHLGITEAFF
TGCGCCAGCAGCCAAGATCACCTCGGGATCACTGAAGCTTTCTTT
>TRBJ1-5|NA|NA|TRBV4-1
CASSQGTLANQPQHF
TGCGCCAGCAGCCAAGGAACCCTAGCCAATCAGCCCCAGCATTTT
>TRBJ2-3|TRBD2|once|TRBV7-2
CASSRSGGANTQYF
TGTGCCAGCAGCCGGAGCGGGGGGGCAAATACGCAGTATTTT